This T cell receptor (beta chain) was recovered during a study of T cells after yellow fever vaccination. This clonotype appeared a few times. Its antigen is undetermined. Overall study results and limits: Weaker overall, the secondary response nonetheless peaked faster (day 5 versus 15). Booster sampling recovered most clones from primary vaccination (roughly 96% CD4, approximately 90% CD8).

Via MiXCR, TCRdb re-called the 5' RACE reads, giving one row per CDR3 protein. The sample lists approximately 300,000 distinct CDR3 sequences; around 7% were seen once. V was cut by 10 bases and J by 4 bases, with 16 bases left in between. The CDR3 runs 14 residues. This sample comprised PBMCs, obtained about 41 days after the first yellow fever vaccination. The chain joins TRBV12-3 or TRBV12-4 to TRBJ2-2, with D perhaps TRBD2 (5 bases). The clonotype comes from a man aged 18 to 30 who received the YFV17D yellow fever vaccine. The CDR3: CATHTRDSTGELFF. CDR3 in DNA: TGTGCCACCCATACACGGGATTCCACCGGGGAGCTGTTTTTT.